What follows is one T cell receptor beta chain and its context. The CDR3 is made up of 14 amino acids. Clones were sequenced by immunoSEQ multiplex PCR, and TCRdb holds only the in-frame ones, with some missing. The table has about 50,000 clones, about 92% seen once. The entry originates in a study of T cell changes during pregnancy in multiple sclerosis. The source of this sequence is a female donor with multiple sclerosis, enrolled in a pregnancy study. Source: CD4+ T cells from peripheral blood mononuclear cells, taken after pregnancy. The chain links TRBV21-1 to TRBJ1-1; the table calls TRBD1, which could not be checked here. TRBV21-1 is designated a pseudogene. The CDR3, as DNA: TGTGCCAGGCTGCCGGGACACCTTAACACTGAAGCTTTCTTT. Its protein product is CARLPGHLNTEAFF.